This passage covers 20 T cell receptor beta chains from one sample sequenced in a study of blood T cell repertoires in COVID-19. Data came from immunoSEQ multiplex PCR; TCRdb stores just in-frame clones and leaves some out. The sample has about 110,000 clones, about three quarters seen once; the top ten hold about 1.8%. Sample: peripheral blood. Source of these receptors: a woman in her thirties or forties with acute or convalescent COVID-19.

The chain is built from TRBV4-2 and TRBJ2-7; 8 bases agree with TRBD1. CDR3 length equals 16 residues. The germline V gene has CDR1 LGHNA and CDR2 YNFKEQ. V lost 0 bases to trimming and J lost 5 bases; unmatched junction nucleotides: 9. CDR3 DNA sequence: TGTGCCAGCAGCCAAGATCAGGGGACAGGTTATAACGAGCAGTACTTC. This gives the protein CASSQDQGTGYNEQYF.

This chain connects TRBV6-2 or TRBV6-3 to TRBJ2-2; a possible D gene is TRBD2 (6 bases). Trimming took off 8 bases at V and 1 base at J, with 14 bases between the two ends. Germline values: CDR1 MNHEY, CDR2 SVGEGT. This CDR3 has 15 amino acids. CDR3 amino acids: CASRPGDLNTGELFF. The DNA for the CDR3 is TGTGCCAGCCGCCCTGGGGACTTGAACACCGGGGAGCTGTTTTTT.

This chain joins TRBV6-5 and TRBJ1-2, with D possibly being TRBD1 (6 bases). V was trimmed by 6 bases and J by 4 bases, leaving 9 bases between them. This CDR3 has 12 amino acids. CDR1 MNHEY and CDR2 SVGAGI come from the germline V gene. CDR3 sequence (DNA): TGTGCCAGCAGACAGGGTTCCTATGGCTACACCTTC. Protein: CASRQGSYGYTF.

The V gene is TRBV28, the J gene TRBJ2-2, with TRBD2 as a possible D gene (7 bases). CDR3 length: 16 residues. V was pared by 4 bases and J by 0 bases, with 12 bases between. CDR1 is MDHEN and CDR2 is SYDVKM in the germline V gene. The CDR3 reads CASSSRGAPNTGELFF. The CDR3 DNA reads TGTGCCAGCAGTTCCCGGGGGGCTCCGAACACCGGGGAGCTGTTTTTT.

This chain connects TRBV10-2 to TRBJ1-6; perhaps TRBD1 as D (5 bases). The CDR3 runs 14 residues. The germline CDR1 and CDR2 sequences are WSHSY and SAAADI. Trimming cost V 3 bases and J 9 bases, with 12 bases left between them. The CDR3 coding sequence is TGCGCCAGCAGTGATCAGGGCACGAGTTCACCCCTCCACTTT. Protein product: CASSDQGTSSPLHF.

V and J are TRBV3-1 (or the pseudogene TRBV3-2) and TRBJ1-2, with 9 bases aligning to TRBD1. This CDR3 has 14 residues. Germline CDR1 reads LGHDT; CDR2 reads YNNKEL (reference sequence). V was pared by 3 bases and J by 5 bases, with 4 bases of the junction left unmatched. CDR3 sequence: CASSHQDRGYGYTF. CDR3 coding DNA: TGTGCCAGCAGCCACCAGGACAGGGGATATGGCTACACCTTC.

The chain couples TRBV18 to TRBJ1-2; D is perhaps TRBD1 (5 bases). The CDR3 consists of 12 residues. V dropped 6 bases and J dropped 3 bases, with 8 bases sitting between them. Germline CDR1 KGHSH, CDR2 LQKENI. CDR3 loop: CASSGGDYGYTF. In nucleotides, the CDR3 is TGTGCCAGCTCGGGGGGAGACTATGGCTACACCTTC.

Turning to this clone: This may be a read error, as it is one base from a much larger clone. The rearrangement links TRBV3-1 (or the pseudogene TRBV3-2) to TRBJ1-1, with 8 bases matching TRBD1. The CDR3 has 13 residues. Per germline, CDR1 LGHDT and CDR2 YNNKEL (reference sequence). The V and J ends lost 2 bases and 6 bases, in that order; junction bases with no gene match: 2. CDR3 in DNA: TGTGCCAGCAGCCAACAGGGGGCTCCTGAAGCTTTCTTT. It specifies CASSQQGAPEAFF.

The V and J genes are TRBV6-5 and TRBJ2-6; D is perhaps TRBD1 (5 bases). V lost 0 bases and J lost 0, with 6 bases in between. The CDR3 length is 16 residues. CDR1 and CDR2 from the germline V gene are MNHEY and SVGAGI. This CDR3 reads CASSYSTVSGANVLTF. The CDR3 coding sequence is TGTGCCAGCAGTTACTCGACAGTCTCTGGGGCCAACGTCCTGACTTTC.

V gene TRBV7-9 combines with J gene TRBJ1-2; 7 nucleotides line up with TRBD1. This CDR3 is built from 12 residues. V shed 5 bases, J shed 8 bases, and the junction held 5 bases outside the gene matches. The germline gives CDR1 SEHNR, CDR2 FQNEAQ (reference sequence). CDR3 in DNA: TGTGCCAGCAGCCTTACAGGGGCCGGCTACACCTTC. Translating it yields CASSLTGAGYTF.

The V call is TRBV9, the J call TRBJ1-2; D is undetermined. The CDR3 is 14 amino acids. The V gene's germline CDR1 is SGDLS and CDR2 YYNGEE. V was trimmed by 0 bases and J by 4 bases, leaving 10 bases between them. CDR3 sequence (DNA): TGTGCCAGCAGCGTAGACCCCACCAGCTATGGCTACACCTTC. Its protein is CASSVDPTSYGYTF.

This sequence joins TRBV11-2 and TRBJ2-7, with 8 bases fitting TRBD1. Germline V gene sequence: CDR1 SGHAT, CDR2 FQNNGV. The CDR3 sequence is 17 residues long. The junction had 11 bases not matched to a gene; V was cut back by 1 base and J by 3 bases. The CDR3 spells CASSLGPRGQVGYEQYF. In DNA form, the CDR3 reads TGTGCCAGCAGCTTAGGGCCAAGGGGACAGGTGGGCTACGAGCAGTACTTC.

The chain couples TRBV15 to TRBJ2-6; 9 nucleotides match TRBD1. Trimming took 0 bases from V and 9 from J; bases not matched to a gene: 9. This CDR3 contains 17 residues. Germline loops: CDR1 LNHNV, CDR2 YYDKDF (reference sequence). CDR3 amino acids: CATSRDSLRGQGNVLTF. The CDR3 DNA sequence: TGTGCCACCAGCAGAGATAGTCTGCGGGGACAGGGCAACGTCCTGACTTTC.

The V gene is TRBV5-6, the J gene TRBJ2-3; D possibly corresponds to TRBD1 (5 bases). The CDR3 sequence is 17 residues long. Per germline, CDR1 SGHDT and CDR2 YYEEEE. V shed 2 bases and J shed 4 bases, with 20 bases lying between them. CDR3 sequence (DNA): TGTGCCAGCAGCTTTCTAGGGGTCGCCCAACTTGCAGATACGCAGTATTTT. This gives the protein CASSFLGVAQLADTQYF. Full variable domain (outside the CDR3, taken from reference TRBV5-6 and TRBJ2-3): DAGVTQSPTHLIKTRGQQVTLRCSPKSGHDTVSWYQQALGQGPQFIFQYYEEEERQRGNFPDRFSGHQFPNYSSELNVNALLLGDSALYLCASSFLGVAQLADTQYFGPGTRLTVL.

This sequence joins TRBV28 and TRBJ2-3; no firm D call. The CDR3 contains 13 residues. Trimming left V 4 bases short and J 0 bases short, with 5 bases between. The germline V gene has CDR1 MDHEN and CDR2 SYDVKM. The CDR3 nucleotides read TGTGCCAGCAGTTCCGGGAGCACAGATACGCAGTATTTT. It encodes CASSSGSTDTQYF.

The chain carries TRBV7-2 and TRBJ2-2; weak D call: TRBD2 (5 bases). Trimming took off 3 bases at V and 1 base at J, with 6 bases between the two ends. This CDR3 is 14 amino acids long. Germline V CDR1 and CDR2: SGHTA, FQGNSA. CDR3 sequence (DNA): TGTGCCAGCAGCTTGGACTGGAACACCGGGGAGCTGTTTTTT. Amino acids: CASSLDWNTGELFF.

The gene calls are TRBV7-2 and TRBJ2-6, with 7 bases aligning to TRBD1. The V gene's germline CDR1 is SGHTA and CDR2 FQGNSA. CDR3 length equals 15 residues. V lost 2 bases to trimming and J lost 4 bases; unmatched junction nucleotides: 2. CDR3 loop: CASSLRGRGANVLTF. CDR3 coding DNA: TGTGCCAGCAGCTTAAGGGGGCGGGGGGCCAACGTCCTGACTTTC.

The rearrangement links TRBV28 to TRBJ2-7; 11 bases map to TRBD2. The CDR3 spans 14 residues. V lost 8 bases and J lost 2; bases outside the gene matches: 5. Germline values: CDR1 MDHEN, CDR2 SYDVKM. CDR3 amino acids: CASVTSGGTYEQYF. In DNA form, the CDR3 reads TGTGCCAGCGTAACTAGCGGGGGTACCTACGAGCAGTACTTC.

This rearrangement joins TRBV4-3 to TRBJ2-6; 8 bases map to TRBD1. Germline V gene sequence: CDR1 LGHNA, CDR2 YSLEER. V lost 4 bases, J lost 0 bases, and 2 bases stayed unmatched. CDR3 length: 16 amino acids. Written as DNA, the CDR3 is TGCGCCAGCAGCCTCACAGGGGGCTCTGGGGCCAACGTCCTGACTTTC. This translates into CASSLTGGSGANVLTF.

This clone was counted only a few times. The rearrangement uses TRBV28 and TRBJ1-2; TRBD1 is a possible D gene (6 bases). Germline loops: CDR1 MDHEN, CDR2 SYDVKM. This CDR3 is built from 12 residues. The V and J ends lost 6 bases and 6 bases respectively, with 11 bases between them. The CDR3 nucleotides read TGTGCCAGCAGCGGGTACAGGGATGGCTACACCTTC. Amino acid sequence: CASSGYRDGYTF.